One and the same sample provided the 29 T cell receptor beta chains below, sequenced in a study of shared clonotypes between healthy human individuals. The table came from immunoSEQ multiplex PCR; TCRdb's copy has only in-frame clones and leaves some out. The sample shows hundreds of thousands of clones, almost 97% of them seen only once. The sample consisted of naive CD4+ T cells sorted from blood. Subset meaning: CD45RA+ positively selected. The receptor source for this set is a woman aged 25 to 39 in good health.

This clone occurred once. The rearrangement joins TRBV5-1 to TRBJ2-2, with 7 bases identical to TRBD1. V gave up 4 bases and J gave up 6 bases; unmatched junction bases: 3. The germline CDR1 and CDR2 sequences are SGHRS and YFSETQ. This CDR3 spans 13 amino acids. CDR3 nucleotide sequence: TGCGCCAGCAGCAGGGGACAGTCCGGGGAGCTGTTTTTT. This gives the protein CASSRGQSGELFF.

The chain uses TRBV11-2 and TRBJ1-1; 10 bases match TRBD1. Trimming removed 5 bases from V and 4 bases from J; junction bases left unmatched: 7. This CDR3 has 15 amino acids. Germline lookup yields CDR1 SGHAT and CDR2 FQNNGV. CDR3 DNA sequence: TGTGCCAGCAGCCCTGACAGGGGGCGGAGCACTGAAGCTTTCTTT. Translation: CASSPDRGRSTEAFF. The complete variable domain, with remaining parts taken from reference TRBV11-2 and TRBJ1-1, reads EAGVAQSPRYKIIEKRQSVAFWCNPISGHATLYWYQQILGQGPKLLIQFQNNGVVDDSQLPKDRFSAERLKGVDSTLKIQPAKLEDSAVYLCASSPDRGRSTEAFFGQGTRLTVV.

The rearrangement links TRBV7-7 to TRBJ2-2; unclear D gene. V lost 5 bases and J 1 base, leaving 5 bases between the germline ends. The CDR3 totals 13 residues. Germline CDR1 SSHAT, CDR2 FNYEAQ (reference sequence). The CDR3 here is CASSTVNTGELFF. The CDR3 DNA reads as TGTGCCAGCAGCACAGTGAACACCGGGGAGCTGTTTTTT.

This chain uses TRBV2 with TRBJ2-1; 12 positions match TRBD2. J lost 7 bases, V lost 4 bases, and 11 bases had no gene match. The germline gives CDR1 SNHLY, CDR2 FYNNEI. The CDR3 totals 17 residues. CDR3 amino acids: CASSGLQLAGGINEQFF. In DNA, the CDR3 is TGTGCCAGCAGTGGACTTCAACTAGCGGGAGGTATAAATGAGCAGTTCTTC.

The rearrangement joins TRBV6-5 to TRBJ1-1; 7 bases agree with TRBD1. The CDR3 has 13 amino acids. The germline CDR1 and CDR2 sequences are MNHEY and SVGAGI. The trim removed 3 bases at V and 6 bases at J, leaving 4 bases unmatched. This CDR3 reads CASSYTGTAEAFF. The CDR3 region has the DNA TGTGCCAGCAGTTATACCGGGACAGCTGAAGCTTTCTTT.

The genes are TRBV15 and TRBJ1-4; weak D call: TRBD1 (5 bases). The CDR3 is 18 residues long. Germline V CDR1 and CDR2: LNHNV, YYDKDF (reference sequence). V was trimmed by 0 bases and J by 1 base, leaving 15 bases between them. The CDR3: CATSRDLGDLRTNEKLFF. CDR3 sequence (DNA): TGTGCCACCAGCAGAGATCTGGGGGACCTGAGAACTAATGAAAAACTGTTTTTT. Supplemented by reference TRBV15 and TRBJ1-4, the full variable domain reads DAMVIQNPRYQVTQFGKPVTLSCSQTLNHNVMYWYQQKSSQAPKLLFHYYDKDFNNEADTPDNFQSRRPNTSFCFLDIRSPGLGDTAMYLCATSRDLGDLRTNEKLFFGSGTQLSVL.

The rearrangement uses TRBV27 and TRBJ2-2, with D hard to call. The CDR3 covers 12 residues. Germline V gene data show CDR1 as MNHEY and CDR2 as SMNVEV (reference sequence). Trimming took 5 bases from V and 8 from J, leaving 9 bases between them. CDR3 loop: CASSESGGELFF. CDR3 DNA: TGTGCCAGCAGTGAGAGTGGAGGGGAGCTGTTTTTT.

The CDR3 sequence: CASSITGTGFSGANVLTF. The CDR3 nucleotides are TGTGCCAGTAGTATAACCGGGACAGGGTTCTCTGGGGCCAACGTCCTGACTTTC. J is TRBJ2-6 and V is TRBV19; 9 bases align to TRBD1. Germline trimming cut 2 bases from V and 0 bases from J; bases unmatched to any gene: 5. Looked up from germline, CDR1 is LNHDA and CDR2 is SQIVND (reference sequence). The CDR3 extends over 18 amino acids.

The chain joins TRBV6-5 to TRBJ2-2; TRBD1 matches 8 bases. The junction had 9 bases not matched to a gene; V was cut back by 5 bases and J by 7 bases. The CDR3 totals 15 residues. Germline V gene sequence: CDR1 MNHEY, CDR2 SVGAGI. The CDR3: CASSQGQGVGGELFF. CDR3 coding DNA: TGTGCCAGCAGTCAAGGACAGGGTGTTGGCGGGGAGCTGTTTTTT.

V gene TRBV7-8 combines with J gene TRBJ1-2; 8 positions match TRBD1. CDR1 is SGHVS and CDR2 is FQNEAQ in the germline V gene. This CDR3 comprises 15 residues. The V segment lost 5 bases and the J segment 4 bases; nucleotides outside the gene matches: 9. The CDR3 is CASSPRTGSIYGYTF. The CDR3 coding sequence is TGTGCCAGCAGCCCTAGGACAGGGAGCATCTATGGCTACACCTTC.

Note on this clone: The sample has other DNA sequences that encode this CDR3 too. The rearrangement uses TRBV5-1 and TRBJ2-3; 7 bases fit TRBD2. Germline loops: CDR1 SGHRS, CDR2 YFSETQ. The V segment lost 0 bases and the J segment 3 bases; nucleotides outside the gene matches: 1. This CDR3 is built from 14 residues. The CDR3 DNA is TGCGCCAGCAGCTTGGCCGGGGGGACAGATACGCAGTATTTT. It translates to CASSLAGGTDTQYF.

The rearrangement links TRBV14 to TRBJ2-1, with TRBD1 matching over 7 bases. The CDR3 is 17 residues long. From germline, CDR1 is SGHDN and CDR2 FVKESK. V lost 2 bases and J lost 9; bases outside the gene matches: 16. The CDR3 bases are TGTGCCAGCAGCCAACCTGGTAGCGCACAGGGGTGGGGTGAGCAGTTCTTC. Translating gives CASSQPGSAQGWGEQFF.

The CDR3 loop is CAISLSSSAYTEAFF. The CDR3 DNA reads as TGTGCCATCAGTCTCTCCTCTTCGGCGTACACTGAAGCTTTCTTT. The chain combines TRBV10-3 with TRBJ1-1, with D hard to call. Trimming pared 5 bases from V and 3 bases from J, leaving 16 bases between. Germline V lookup: CDR1 ENHRY, CDR2 SYGVKD. The length of the CDR3 is 15 residues.

The rearrangement joins TRBV30 to TRBJ2-1; possibly TRBD1 or TRBD2 for D (5 bases each). This CDR3 spans 13 amino acids. Trimming removed 0 bases at V and 12 bases at J, with 15 bases between. Germline assignment: CDR1 GTSNPN and CDR2 SVGIG (reference sequence). DNA for the CDR3: TGTGCCTGGAGTGTCGGGGTAGGGGTTGGGCAGTTCTTC. Protein: CAWSVGVGVGQFF. The variable domain in full, with the rest retrieved from reference TRBV30 and TRBJ2-1, is SQTIHQWPATLVQPVGSPLSLECTVEGTSNPNLYWYRQAAGRGLQLLFYSVGIGQISSEVPQNLSASRPQDRQFILSSKKLLLSDSGFYLCAWSVGVGVGQFFGPGTRLTVL.

The V gene is TRBV6-5, the J gene TRBJ1-1; 7 bases are a match to TRBD1. The CDR3 has 14 amino acids. Unmatched junction bases numbered 5, after V lost 6 bases and J lost 1 base. CDR1 is MNHEY, CDR2 SVGAGI, per germline. The CDR3 nucleotides read TGTGCCAGCAGCAGACAGGGACGGAACACTGAAGCTTTCTTT. It codes for CASSRQGRNTEAFF.

About this clone itself: Other DNA sequences from this sample encode an identical CDR3 as well. As DNA, the CDR3 is TGCGCCAGCAGTCTAGCGGGAGAGACCTACAATGAGCAGTTCTTC. Amino acids: CASSLAGETYNEQFF. The chain recombines TRBV5-1 with TRBJ2-1; 10 bases align to TRBD2. V was pared by 5 bases and J by 2 bases, with 4 bases of the junction left unmatched. CDR1 is SGHRS, CDR2 YFSETQ, per germline. This CDR3 comprises 15 residues.

The chain combines TRBV25-1 with TRBJ1-2, with a possible D match to TRBD1 (5 bases). CDR3 length equals 12 residues. CDR1 and CDR2 (germline): MGHDK, SYGVNS. Trimming cost V 8 bases and J 1 base, with 8 bases left between them. The CDR3 nucleotides are TGTGCCAGCGGGGGTATTAACTATGGCTACACCTTC. It translates to CASGGINYGYTF.

The rearrangement joins TRBV14 to TRBJ1-1; D ambiguous. V lost 0 bases and J 1 base, leaving 6 bases between the germline ends. From germline, CDR1 is SGHDN and CDR2 FVKESK. The CDR3 loop spans 14 amino acids. In DNA form, the CDR3 reads TGTGCCAGCAGCCAAGATGCAGCGAACACTGAAGCTTTCTTT. It is translated as CASSQDAANTEAFF. Full variable domain (outside the CDR3, taken from reference TRBV14 and TRBJ1-1): EAGVTQFPSHSVIEKGQTVTLRCDPISGHDNLYWYRRVMGKEIKFLLHFVKESKQDESGMPNNRFLAERTGGTYSTLKVQPAELEDSGVYFCASSQDAANTEAFFGQGTRLTVV.

Written as DNA, the CDR3 is TGCGCCAGCAGCTTGGACAACGCAGATACGCAGTATTTT. This sequence encodes CASSLDNADTQYF. The chain is built from TRBV5-1 and TRBJ2-3; no clear D gene. The V end lost 0 bases, the J end lost 4 bases, and 6 bases lay between the germline ends. Germline V CDR1 and CDR2: SGHRS, YFSETQ. CDR3 length: 13 residues.

The chain is built from TRBV12-5 and TRBJ2-2; TRBD2 matches at 13 bases. Germline CDR1 and CDR2: LGHNT and FRNRAP. The ends lost 6 bases at V and 1 base at J; junction bases unmatched: 5. The CDR3 consists of 17 residues. The CDR3 DNA reads TGTGCTAGTGGAATCGGGACTAGCGGGATGAACACCGGGGAGCTGTTTTTT. Residues: CASGIGTSGMNTGELFF.

The chain combines TRBV7-2 with TRBJ2-6; the D is unclear. This CDR3 has 15 amino acids. The ends were cut back, 0 bases at V and 1 base at J, with 4 bases in the middle. Germline loops: CDR1 SGHTA, CDR2 FQGNSA. CDR3: CASSLASSGANVLTF. In DNA form, the CDR3 reads TGTGCCAGCAGCTTAGCGTCTTCTGGGGCCAACGTCCTGACTTTC.

The chain joins TRBV6-5 to TRBJ2-1, with D perhaps being TRBD1 or TRBD2 (5 bases each). Germline loops: CDR1 MNHEY, CDR2 SVGAGI. With 2 bases removed from V and 3 bases from J, the gap between germline ends came to 11 bases. The CDR3 sequence is 15 residues long. The CDR3 nucleotides are TGTGCCAGCAGTTACCGGGACGGACGCTACAATGAGCAGTTCTTC. Amino acid sequence: CASSYRDGRYNEQFF.

V is TRBV4-1 and J is TRBJ2-1, with 12 bases fitting TRBD2. Germline V gene sequence: CDR1 MGHRA, CDR2 YSYEKL. The CDR3 consists of 17 residues. The V segment lost 0 bases and the J segment 5 bases; nucleotides outside the gene matches: 5. Written as DNA, the CDR3 is TGCGCCAGCAGCCAAGAGAAGACTAGCGGGGGCAACAATGAGCAGTTCTTC. This translates into CASSQEKTSGGNNEQFF.

The rearrangement joins TRBV19 to TRBJ2-4; 8 positions agree with TRBD1. Looked up from germline, CDR1 is LNHDA and CDR2 is SQIVND (reference sequence). This CDR3 spans 15 amino acids. V lost 6 bases and J lost 7; bases outside the gene matches: 11. DNA of the CDR3: TGTGCCAGTAGAGACTCCGGGACAGGCGAGAACATTCAGTACTTC. As protein: CASRDSGTGENIQYF.

V gene TRBV15 combines with J gene TRBJ1-4; D gene uncertain. The CDR3 loop spans 15 amino acids. Germline V gene lookup returns CDR1 LNHNV and CDR2 YYDKDF (reference sequence). The V and J ends lost 3 bases and 7 bases respectively, with 15 bases between them. CDR3 nucleotides: TGTGCCACCAGCAGGAGACCTGTGGGAGGTGAAAAACTGTTTTTT. It is translated as CATSRRPVGGEKLFF. The variable domain in full, completed from reference TRBV15 and TRBJ1-4, reads DAMVIQNPRYQVTQFGKPVTLSCSQTLNHNVMYWYQQKSSQAPKLLFHYYDKDFNNEADTPDNFQSRRPNTSFCFLDIRSPGLGDTAMYLCATSRRPVGGEKLFFGSGTQLSVL.

The chain employs TRBV28 and TRBJ1-1, with 8 bases aligning to TRBD1. Germline-derived CDR1 and CDR2 are MDHEN and SYDVKM. J lost 10 bases, V lost 3 bases, and 4 bases had no gene match. The CDR3 runs to 12 residues. The CDR3 sequence is CASSLLQGGAFF. CDR3 DNA: TGTGCCAGCAGTTTGCTACAGGGGGGAGCTTTCTTT.

The chain uses TRBV19 and TRBJ1-2; D is possibly TRBD1 (5 bases). V lost 5 bases and J lost 6, with 16 bases in between. Per the germline V gene, CDR1 is LNHDA and CDR2 is SQIVND (reference sequence). CDR3 size: 14 residues. CDR3 amino acids: CASSPVGVSNGYTF. The CDR3 DNA reads TGTGCCAGTAGTCCCGTGGGGGTATCGAATGGCTACACCTTC.

The chain has TRBV28 and TRBJ1-4, with D unresolved. The CDR3 runs 11 residues. Between the trimmed V and J ends, which lost 6 bases and 5 bases, there was a span of 4 bases. CDR1 is MDHEN, CDR2 SYDVKM, per germline. CDR3 in DNA: TGTGCCAGCAGACTAAATGAAAAACTGTTTTTT. Its protein is CASRLNEKLFF. The full variable domain, its missing parts supplied by reference TRBV28 and TRBJ1-4, is DVKVTQSSRYLVKRTGEKVFLECVQDMDHENMFWYRQDPGLGLRLIYFSYDVKMKEKGDIPEGYSVSREKKERFSLILESASTNQTSMYLCASRLNEKLFFGSGTQLSVL.

The V gene is TRBV30, the J gene TRBJ2-7; 7 bases fit TRBD1. J was trimmed by 2 bases and V by 2 bases; bases with no gene match: 6. CDR1 and CDR2 (germline): GTSNPN, SVGIG (reference sequence). The CDR3 totals 14 residues. DNA of the CDR3: TGTGCCTGGAGTAAGACAGGGACAACCTACGAGCAGTACTTC. Translated, it gives CAWSKTGTTYEQYF.